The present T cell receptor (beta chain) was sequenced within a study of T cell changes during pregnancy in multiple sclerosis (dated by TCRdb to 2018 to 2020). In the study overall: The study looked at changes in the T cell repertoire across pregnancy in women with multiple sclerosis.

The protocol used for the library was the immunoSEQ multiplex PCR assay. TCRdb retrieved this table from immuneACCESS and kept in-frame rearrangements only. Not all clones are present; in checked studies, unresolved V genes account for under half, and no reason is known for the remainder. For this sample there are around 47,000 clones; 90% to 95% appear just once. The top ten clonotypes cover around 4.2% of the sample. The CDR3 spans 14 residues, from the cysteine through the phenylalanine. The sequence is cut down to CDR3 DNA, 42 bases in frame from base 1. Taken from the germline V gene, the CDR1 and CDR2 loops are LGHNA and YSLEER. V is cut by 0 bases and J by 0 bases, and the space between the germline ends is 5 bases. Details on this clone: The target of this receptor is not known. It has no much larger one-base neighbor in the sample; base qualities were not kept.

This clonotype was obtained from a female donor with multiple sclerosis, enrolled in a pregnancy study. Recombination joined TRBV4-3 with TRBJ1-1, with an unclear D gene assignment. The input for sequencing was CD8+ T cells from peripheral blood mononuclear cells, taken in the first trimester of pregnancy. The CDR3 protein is CASSQDRVNTEAFF. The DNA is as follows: TGCGCCAGCAGCCAAGATCGGGTGAACACTGAAGCTTTCTTT.